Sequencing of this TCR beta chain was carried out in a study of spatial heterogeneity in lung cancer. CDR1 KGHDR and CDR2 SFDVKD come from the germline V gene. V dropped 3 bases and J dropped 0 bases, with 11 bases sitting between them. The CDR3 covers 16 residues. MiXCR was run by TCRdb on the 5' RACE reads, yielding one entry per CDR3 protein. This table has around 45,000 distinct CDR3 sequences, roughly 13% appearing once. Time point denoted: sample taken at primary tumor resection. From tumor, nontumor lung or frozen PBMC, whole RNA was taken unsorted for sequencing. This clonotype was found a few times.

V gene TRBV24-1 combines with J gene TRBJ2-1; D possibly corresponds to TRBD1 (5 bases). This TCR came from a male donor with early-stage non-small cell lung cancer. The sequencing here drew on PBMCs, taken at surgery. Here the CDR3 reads CATSDPDRSSYNEQFF. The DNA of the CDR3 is TGTGCCACCAGTGATCCCGACAGAAGCTCCTACAATGAGCAGTTCTTC.